Reported below is one TCR beta chain. Its antigen is still unknown. This entry is derived from a study of cytomegalovirus exposure and HLA in healthy donors. Background on the study: Researchers previously reported finding fewer than 140 million unique TCR beta sequences from around 200 million T cells. Unique TCRs from HLA-typed donors, 70 million to 85 million of them, were held in an early data release. Study-wide results and limits: At a 0.05 false discovery rate, a later analysis found about 17,000 TCR beta sequences to be associated with HLA alleles.

After removal of 4 bases from V and 1 base from J, the junction contained 7 bases not matched to a gene. Germline CDR1 SGHDT, CDR2 YYEEEE. The CDR3 length is 15 residues. This PCR relied on a set of 60 Vbeta primers and 13 Jbeta primers. Here immunoSEQ multiplex PCR was the method, and the copy in TCRdb shows in-frame clones only, minus some. Here the sample spans 150,000 to 200,000 clones, 70% to 85% being singletons. The source is a human donor in good health. The V and J genes are TRBV5-6 and TRBJ1-1, with TRBD1 identical over 7 bases. The sample was PBMCs. CDR3 sequence: CASSGGQIQNTEAFF. For the CDR3, the DNA is TGTGCCAGCAGCGGGGGACAGATACAGAACACTGAAGCTTTCTTT.